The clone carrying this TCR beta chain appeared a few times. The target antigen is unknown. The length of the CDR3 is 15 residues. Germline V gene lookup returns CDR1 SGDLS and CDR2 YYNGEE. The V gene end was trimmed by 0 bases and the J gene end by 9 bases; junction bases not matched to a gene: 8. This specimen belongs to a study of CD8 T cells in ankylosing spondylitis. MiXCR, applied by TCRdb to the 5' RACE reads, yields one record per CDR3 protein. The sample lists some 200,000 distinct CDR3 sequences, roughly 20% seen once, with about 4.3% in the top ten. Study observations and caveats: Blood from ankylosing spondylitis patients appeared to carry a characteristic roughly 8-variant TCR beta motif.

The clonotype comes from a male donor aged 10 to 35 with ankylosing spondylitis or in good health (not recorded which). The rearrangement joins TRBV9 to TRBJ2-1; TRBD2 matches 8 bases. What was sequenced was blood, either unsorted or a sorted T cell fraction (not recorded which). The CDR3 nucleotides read TGTGCCAGCAGCGTAGGGTCTAGCGGGCCCCTTGAGCAGTTCTTC. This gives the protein CASSVGSSGPLEQFF.